This T cell receptor beta chain stems from a study of T cells after yellow fever vaccination. The study, taken as a whole, reports: In FACS-sorted repertoires, abundant clonotypes from the bulk population could appear as contaminants.

The 5'RACE template-switching step produced TCR cDNA and added a universal primer site and UMIs. Each CDR3 protein is one row after TCRdb ran MiXCR on the 5' RACE reads. The sample shows about 10,000 distinct CDR3 sequences, under 5.5% of them seen only once. Germline CDR1 and CDR2: SGHVT and SQSDAQ. The CDR3 spans 15 residues. For this clonotype: A junction boundary mismatches the germline segment, possibly from a read error.

The rearrangement links TRBV7-4 to TRBJ2-3; tentative D call: TRBD2 (5 bases). This receptor was taken from a man aged 18-30 years who received the YFV17D yellow fever vaccine. Source: PBMCs, either bulk or a sorted T-cell subset (CD4+, CD8+, memory, or dextramer-sorted; not recorded which), taken more than 14 days after the first yellow fever vaccination. CDR3 bases: TGTGCCACCAGCAAGCCGTTCCCTAGCACACATACGCAGTATTTT. Residues: CATSKPFPSTHTQYF.